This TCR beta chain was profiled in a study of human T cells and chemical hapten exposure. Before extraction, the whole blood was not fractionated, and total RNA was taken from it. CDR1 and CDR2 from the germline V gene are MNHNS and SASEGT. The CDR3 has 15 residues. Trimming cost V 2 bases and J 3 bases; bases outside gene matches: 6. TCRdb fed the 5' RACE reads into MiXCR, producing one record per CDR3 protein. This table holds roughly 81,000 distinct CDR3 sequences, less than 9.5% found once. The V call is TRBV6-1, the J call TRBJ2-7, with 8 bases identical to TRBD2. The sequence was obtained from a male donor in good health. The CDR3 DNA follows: TGTGCCAGCAGTGAAACGGCGGGAGGTTACTACGAGCAGTACTTC. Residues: CASSETAGGYYEQYF.